The 25 T cell receptor beta chains reported below all come from one sample, sequenced in a study of brain T cells in children with intractable seizures (dated by TCRdb to 2020 to 2022). Sample time point, as interpreted from the label and publication: blood from clinic visit 5 months post-surgery; TSC patient then seizure free. The method was the immunoSEQ multiplex PCR assay. Here the immuneACCESS table is served through TCRdb, limited to in-frame sequences with V and J called. Missing clones are a known gap in these copies; in checked studies unresolved V genes cover under half, and the rest lacks a known reason. The sample data list 340,000 or so clones, and roughly 92% of these were observed just once. In total, the top ten clones hold 5% to 7% of the sample. The sequences come from peripheral blood, collected roughly 5 months after surgery. Every receptor here comes from a boy less than two years old with tuberous sclerosis and intractable seizures.

In regard to this clone: The sample contains more than one DNA sequence encoding this CDR3. The V gene is TRBV6-4, the J gene TRBJ2-1, with 9 positions matching TRBD2. V was clipped by 0 bases and J by 4 bases; unmatched bases: 1. Germline CDR1 reads MRHNA; CDR2 reads SNTAGT. CDR3 size: 15 residues. CDR3 in amino acids: CASSDSSGSYNEQFF. The CDR3 region has the DNA TGTGCCAGCAGTGACTCTAGCGGGAGTTACAATGAGCAGTTCTTC.

This chain uses TRBV5-1 with TRBJ1-1; 9 bases fit TRBD1. Germline lookup yields CDR1 SGHRS and CDR2 YFSETQ. The CDR3 is 14 amino acids. V was pared by 4 bases and J by 4 bases, with 5 bases of the junction left unmatched. CDR3 residues: CASSTGTGSTEAFF. The CDR3 DNA sequence: TGCGCCAGCAGCACCGGGACAGGGAGCACTGAAGCTTTCTTT.

This clone was counted a single time. The rearrangement joins TRBV18 to TRBJ2-3; 9 bases align to TRBD2. Germline V gene lookup returns CDR1 KGHSH and CDR2 LQKENI. The V gene end was trimmed by 4 bases and the J gene end by 8 bases; junction bases not matched to a gene: 22. The CDR3 is 19 amino acids. The DNA of the CDR3 is TGTGCCAGCTCACTCGGGACAGCCCCTTTAGCGGGAGCAGGAGGTACGCAGTATTTT. Its protein is CASSLGTAPLAGAGGTQYF.

The V call is TRBV4-1, the J call TRBJ2-1, with D unclear. V gave up 0 bases and J gave up 8 bases, with 11 bases separating them. The CDR3 has 14 residues. Germline V gives CDR1 MGHRA, CDR2 YSYEKL. Here the CDR3 reads CASSQERGWDEQFF. The CDR3 coding sequence is TGCGCCAGCAGCCAAGAAAGAGGTTGGGATGAGCAGTTCTTC.

This rearrangement joins TRBV3-1 (or the pseudogene TRBV3-2) to TRBJ1-4, with D possibly matching TRBD1 (5 bases). Trimming stripped 4 bases from V and 7 bases from J, with 16 bases between. CDR1 and CDR2 from the germline V gene are LGHDT and YNNKEL (reference sequence). This CDR3 is built from 15 residues. The CDR3 nucleotides read TGTGCCAGCAGCCTCCTAGGGGCGGGGGGTGAAAAACTGTTTTTT. Its translation is CASSLLGAGGEKLFF.

The genes are TRBV18 and TRBJ2-7; the match to TRBD2 covers 11 bases. This CDR3 spans 16 amino acids. Germline V gene lookup returns CDR1 KGHSH and CDR2 LQKENI. After removal of 3 bases from V and 2 bases from J, the junction contained 6 bases not matched to a gene. The CDR3 DNA is TGTGCCAGCTCACCTTTGACTAGCGGGATCGCCTACGAGCAGTACTTC. Translated: CASSPLTSGIAYEQYF.

The chain has TRBV28 and TRBJ1-6; perhaps TRBD1 as D (5 bases). The germline V gene has CDR1 MDHEN and CDR2 SYDVKM. The CDR3 consists of 15 residues. Trimming pared 0 bases from V and 3 bases from J, leaving 6 bases between. CDR3 sequence (DNA): TGTGCCAGCAGTTTATGGGGGGTCTATAATTCACCCCTCCACTTT. Encoded protein: CASSLWGVYNSPLHF.

The J gene is TRBJ2-3, the V gene TRBV20-1, with 9 bases lining up with TRBD2. V lost 3 bases, J lost 6 bases, and 7 bases stayed unmatched. The germline V gene has CDR1 DFQATT and CDR2 SNEGSKA (reference sequence). The CDR3 covers 14 residues. The CDR3 DNA follows: TGCAGTGCTAGTTGGACTAGCGTAGGCGATACGCAGTATTTT. As protein: CSASWTSVGDTQYF.

The V and J genes are TRBV10-1 and TRBJ1-2; D gene uncertain. The ends were cut back, 2 bases at V and 3 bases at J, with 10 bases in the middle. CDR1 and CDR2 (germline): WNHNN, SYGVQD (reference sequence). The CDR3 extends over 14 amino acids. CDR3 nucleotide sequence: TGCGCCAGCAGTGAGGGGGAAGGGTACTATGGCTACACCTTC. Its translation is CASSEGEGYYGYTF.

CDR3 bases: TGTGCCAGCAGTTATCGGACAGTCCAGCCAGGGGAGCTGTTTTTT. This gives the protein CASSYRTVQPGELFF. This chain uses TRBV6-5 with TRBJ2-2, with D tentatively TRBD1 (6 bases). The germline V and J ends were trimmed by 3 bases and 8 bases, with 16 bases remaining between them. Per germline, CDR1 MNHEY and CDR2 SVGAGI. CDR3 length: 15 residues.

The V and J genes are TRBV6-5 and TRBJ2-2; tentative D call: TRBD1 (6 bases). Per the germline V gene, CDR1 is MNHEY and CDR2 is SVGAGI. V was trimmed by 6 bases and J by 4 bases, leaving 9 bases between them. The length of the CDR3 is 13 residues. The CDR3 is CASRGDITGELFF. CDR3 coding DNA: TGTGCCAGCAGGGGGGACATCACCGGGGAGCTGTTTTTT.

V usage is TRBV21-1 and J usage is TRBJ2-7; the DNA was not used to check the table's D call, TRBD1. TRBV21-1 represents a pseudogene. The CDR3 loop spans 15 amino acids. DNA of the CDR3: TGTGCCAGCAGCAAAAATAACCACAGGGACCACGAGCAGTACTTC. This gives the protein CASSKNNHRDHEQYF.

This chain connects TRBV3-1 (or the pseudogene TRBV3-2) to TRBJ2-7; no clear D gene. In germline, CDR1 is LGHDT, CDR2 YNNKEL (reference sequence). The V gene lost 5 bases and the J gene lost 3 bases, with 14 bases spanning the gap. The CDR3 has 14 amino acids. CDR3 in amino acids: CASSWAQKGYEQYF. The CDR3 DNA is TGTGCCAGCAGCTGGGCCCAAAAGGGCTACGAGCAGTACTTC.

This chain links TRBV6-6 with TRBJ2-1, with 8 bases aligning to TRBD1. The CDR3 totals 14 residues. The trim removed 5 bases at V and 7 bases at J, leaving 7 bases unmatched. CDR1 and CDR2 from the germline V gene are MNHNY and SVGAGI (reference sequence). CDR3: CASSKDRAWNEQFF. The DNA of the CDR3 is TGTGCCAGCAGTAAGGACAGGGCTTGGAATGAGCAGTTCTTC.

This clone came up once. The rearrangement joins TRBV14 to TRBJ1-1; maybe TRBD1 (5 bases). The CDR3 is made up of 13 amino acids. Trimming removed 3 bases at V and 5 bases at J, with 10 bases between. Germline CDR1 is SGHDN and CDR2 is FVKESK. The CDR3 is CASSHMGGTEAFF. The DNA for the CDR3 is TGTGCCAGCAGCCACATGGGGGGAACTGAAGCTTTCTTT.

The chain links TRBV11-2 to TRBJ2-3; 8 positions agree with TRBD2. Germline V gene sequence: CDR1 SGHAT, CDR2 FQNNGV. The CDR3 contains 17 residues. Unmatched junction bases numbered 10, after V lost 5 bases and J lost 0 bases. In nucleotides, the CDR3 is TGTGCCAGCAGCCCCCTCCCGCGCGGGGGGAGCACAGATACGCAGTATTTT. This sequence encodes CASSPLPRGGSTDTQYF.

The gene calls are TRBV19 and TRBJ2-1; 10 bases are a match to TRBD2. The CDR3 totals 16 residues. Per the germline V gene, CDR1 is LNHDA and CDR2 is SQIVND (reference sequence). V lost 4 bases, J lost 4 bases, and 7 bases stayed unmatched. CDR3 coding DNA: TGTGCCAGTAGTACCCTAGCGGGGGAGGGTTACAATGAGCAGTTCTTC. The encoded protein is CASSTLAGEGYNEQFF.

The chain uses TRBV5-4 and TRBJ1-4; the D is unclear. Per the germline V gene, CDR1 is SGHNT and CDR2 is YYREEE (reference sequence). The V gene lost 2 bases and the J gene lost 3 bases, with 14 bases spanning the gap. The CDR3 contains 16 residues. This chain's CDR3 is CASSFASGGPNEKLFF. The DNA for the CDR3 is TGTGCCAGCAGCTTTGCATCCGGCGGACCTAATGAAAAACTGTTTTTT. The full variable domain, its missing parts supplied by reference TRBV5-4 and TRBJ1-4, is ETGVTQSPTHLIKTRGQQVTLRCSSQSGHNTVSWYQQALGQGPQFIFQYYREEENGRGNFPPRFSGLQFPNYSSELNVNALELDDSALYLCASSFASGGPNEKLFFGSGTQLSVL.

The chain has TRBV30 and TRBJ2-7; the D gene is possibly TRBD1 (5 bases). The ends were cut back, 0 bases at V and 1 base at J, with 7 bases in the middle. CDR1 GTSNPN and CDR2 SVGIG come from the germline V gene (reference sequence). The CDR3 is 13 amino acids. CDR3 region: CAWSVGQSYEQYF. Written as DNA, the CDR3 is TGTGCCTGGAGTGTGGGGCAGTCCTACGAGCAGTACTTC.

This chain connects TRBV27 to TRBJ1-1; unclear D gene. CDR3 length: 13 amino acids. CDR1 is MNHEY and CDR2 is SMNVEV in the germline V gene (reference sequence). V was pared by 2 bases and J by 5 bases, with 9 bases between. CDR3 in amino acids: CASSLARTTEAFF. CDR3 nucleotides: TGTGCCAGCAGTTTAGCCAGAACGACTGAAGCTTTCTTT.

The chain links TRBV11-3 to TRBJ1-1, with D unclear. The V and J ends lost 1 base and 1 base respectively, with 13 bases between them. This CDR3 comprises 16 residues. Germline V gene sequence: CDR1 SGHNT, CDR2 YENEEA. The CDR3 region has the DNA TGTGCCAGCAGCTTAGTGTCGGGAACCGGGAACACTGAAGCTTTCTTT. Amino acids: CASSLVSGTGNTEAFF.

The chain couples TRBV6-5 to TRBJ2-1; possibly TRBD1 for D (6 bases). Trimming left V 4 bases short and J 7 bases short, with 17 bases between. The CDR3 covers 15 residues. Germline loops: CDR1 MNHEY, CDR2 SVGAGI. The CDR3 sequence is CASSSSGQGGNEQFF. In nucleotides, the CDR3 is TGTGCCAGCAGTTCATCGGGACAAGGAGGTAATGAGCAGTTCTTC.

The V gene is TRBV5-1, the J gene TRBJ2-3, with D hard to call. CDR3 length equals 12 residues. V lost 2 bases and J lost 2, with 3 bases in between. CDR1 and CDR2 (germline): SGHRS, YFSETQ. This CDR3 reads CASSLHTDTQYF. The CDR3 DNA sequence: TGCGCCAGCAGCTTACACACAGATACGCAGTATTTT.

The chain carries TRBV2 and TRBJ2-7; the D gene could be TRBD1 or TRBD2 (6 bases each). This CDR3 region has 14 residues. V lost 7 bases to trimming and J lost 7 bases, with 20 bases between them. Germline V gene data show CDR1 as SNHLY and CDR2 as FYNNEI. The CDR3 here is CASTKRGVWREQYF. The CDR3 region has the DNA TGTGCCAGCACCAAAAGGGGGGTATGGCGGGAGCAGTACTTC.

The CDR3 DNA reads TGTGCCAGCAGCCCCGGGAAATACGAGCAGTACTTC. It specifies CASSPGKYEQYF. The gene calls are TRBV12-3 or TRBV12-4 and TRBJ2-7, with D perhaps TRBD2 (5 bases). The CDR3 loop spans 12 amino acids. With 6 bases removed from V and 4 bases from J, the gap between germline ends came to 10 bases.